This T cell receptor beta chain was captured by sequencing in a study of blood T cell repertoires in COVID-19. Study-wide context: The United States, Italy and Spain were the sources of the acute and convalescent COVID-19 samples. The cDNA or gDNA used as material had been derived from T cells, B-cell-depleted T cells, or PBMCs.

The age range of participants was about 18 to 95 years, with residence in approximately 25 US areas. Trimming removed 3 bases from V and 5 bases from J, with 16 bases in between. The CDR3 length is 16 residues. In germline, CDR1 is KGHDR, CDR2 SFDVKD. Source study methods: Amplifying reference gene primers gave estimates of nucleated cell counts. Some clones are missing from TCRdb's copy, which holds only in-frame ones; the method was immunoSEQ multiplex PCR. For V, J and clone size, that table is used; D and trimming come from the DNA. The repertoire has 200,000 to 250,000 clones, over 75% of them found once; the top ten carry around 9.2%.

The specimen was PBMCs or T cells enriched from blood (not recorded which). This receptor was obtained from a middle-aged man who had recovered from COVID-19. The V and J genes are TRBV24-1 and TRBJ2-1, with a weak D call TRBD2 (7 bases). The CDR3 DNA reads as TGTGCCACCAGTGATGGGGGGGGGCTTGCGGACAATGAGCAGTTCTTC. Its protein product is CATSDGGGLADNEQFF.